One and the same sample provided the 6 T cell receptor beta chains below, sequenced in a study of cytomegalovirus exposure and HLA in healthy donors. 13 Jbeta primers and 60 Vbeta primers were used for the PCR. Clones were read by immunoSEQ multiplex PCR, and TCRdb kept only the in-frame ones, dropping some. The repertoire includes 95,000 to 100,000 clones, about 81% of them detected once, and under 11% sits in the top ten. The sequenced sample consisted of PBMCs. The source is a man between 45 and 60 years old in good health and CMV-seronegative.

This clone was recorded once. The chain joins TRBV7-8 to TRBJ2-1, with TRBD1 matching over 7 bases. Per germline, CDR1 SGHVS and CDR2 FQNEAQ. The CDR3 consists of 14 residues. J lost 5 bases, V lost 5 bases, and 6 bases had no gene match. This CDR3 is CASSAGQVDNEQFF. The CDR3 nucleotides are TGTGCCAGCAGCGCCGGACAGGTAGACAATGAGCAGTTCTTC.

The chain carries TRBV5-1 and TRBJ1-1; maybe TRBD1 (5 bases). V shed 4 bases and J shed 4 bases, with 14 bases lying between them. The CDR3 sequence is 14 residues long. Germline CDR1 and CDR2: SGHRS and YFSETQ. CDR3 in DNA: TGCGCCAGCAGCCTATCGACAGCAGTCACTGAAGCTTTCTTT. This sequence encodes CASSLSTAVTEAFF.

This clone was seen only once. V gene TRBV2 combines with J gene TRBJ2-1; 9 bases match TRBD2. V was pared by 10 bases and J by 7 bases, with 11 bases of the junction left unmatched. Germline V lookup: CDR1 SNHLY, CDR2 FYNNEI. The CDR3 is 14 amino acids. The CDR3 coding sequence is TGTGCCACCAGAGGAGCGGGAGGTCGTAATGAGCAGTTCTTC. It yields the protein CATRGAGGRNEQFF.

The chain is built from TRBV19 and TRBJ2-2, with a tentative D call TRBD2 (6 bases). The CDR3 runs to 16 residues. V dropped 3 bases and J dropped 3 bases, with 14 bases sitting between them. CDR1 is LNHDA, CDR2 SQIVND, per germline (reference sequence). The chain's CDR3 is CASSIGLSGDTGELFF. CDR3 sequence (DNA): TGTGCCAGTAGTATCGGCCTTAGCGGTGACACCGGGGAGCTGTTTTTT.

The rearrangement joins TRBV6-5 to TRBJ2-5, with 9 nucleotides matching TRBD1. The trim removed 2 bases at V and 4 bases at J, leaving 2 bases unmatched. This CDR3 region has 14 residues. Germline-derived CDR1 and CDR2 are MNHEY and SVGAGI. CDR3 sequence (DNA): TGTGCCAGCAGTTACACGACAGGGGGAGAGACCCAGTACTTC. As protein: CASSYTTGGETQYF.

V gene TRBV29-1 combines with J gene TRBJ1-1; D is possibly TRBD1 (6 bases). The CDR3 has 17 residues. Germline V CDR1 and CDR2: SQVTM, ANQGSEA. The ends were cut back, 1 base at V and 2 bases at J, with 20 bases in the middle. CDR3 residues: CSVEGRGREVLNTEAFF. The CDR3 coding sequence is TGCAGCGTTGAAGGTAGGGGGAGAGAGGTCTTAAACACTGAAGCTTTCTTT.